The 14 T cell receptor beta chains presented below share a single source sample, sequenced in a study of T cells in Graves' hyperthyroidism and ophthalmopathy. Amplification of TCR beta CDR3 regions was performed using RNA transcripts as template. The HTBI primer set was used in a first-round RT-PCR of the TCR CDR3. Using its own MiXCR run on the multiplex PCR reads, TCRdb lists one record per CDR3 protein. This table has 350,000 to 500,000 distinct CDR3 sequences, roughly 13% appearing once. The sequencing input was blood. Receptor source: a woman aged 18-29 years with Graves' hyperthyroidism.

This clonotype occurred a few times. The rearrangement uses TRBV29-1 and TRBJ2-7; 9 nucleotides agree with TRBD2. Germline V gene sequence: CDR1 SQVTM, CDR2 ANQGSEA. Losses at the gene ends were 2 bases for V and 2 bases for J; bases not matched to a gene: 7. This CDR3 is built from 15 residues. This CDR3 reads CSVEFEASGTYEQYF. CDR3 nucleotides: TGCAGCGTTGAATTCGAGGCTAGCGGGACCTACGAGCAGTACTTC.

On this clonotype: One base away lies a much larger clone, so this may be a sequencing read error. V and J are TRBV30 and TRBJ1-1; no clear D gene. The CDR3 consists of 14 residues. Germline V CDR1 and CDR2: GTSNPN, SVGIG (reference sequence). The CDR3 spells CARSPVSMNTEAFF. The CDR3 DNA reads TGTGCCCGGAGCCCGGTCAGCATGAACACTGAAGCTTTCTTT.

V gene TRBV7-3 combines with J gene TRBJ2-3; a possible D gene is TRBD1 (6 bases). CDR3 length: 15 residues. Germline values: CDR1 SGHTA, CDR2 FQGTGA. V gave up 2 bases and J gave up 5 bases, with 14 bases separating them. The CDR3 reads CASSLQGLLGDTQYF. The CDR3, as DNA: TGTGCCAGCAGCTTACAGGGGCTCCTGGGAGATACGCAGTATTTT. The whole variable domain, filled in from reference TRBV7-3 and TRBJ2-3, reads GAGVSQTPSNKVTEKGKYVELRCDPISGHTALYWYRQSLGQGPEFLIYFQGTGAADDSGLPNDRFFAVRPEGSVSTLKIQRTERGDSAVYLCASSLQGLLGDTQYFGPGTRLTVL.

In this sample, this clonotype turned up many times. This chain connects TRBV12-3 or TRBV12-4 to TRBJ2-3; 7 bases agree with TRBD2. The CDR3 has 17 residues. The ends lost 2 bases at V and 1 base at J; junction bases unmatched: 9. The DNA of the CDR3 is TGTGCCAGCAGTTTATCCCCGGCAGGGAGGGGCACAGATACGCAGTATTTT. Its translation: CASSLSPAGRGTDTQYF.

The table lists this clonotype with a few counts. The chain joins TRBV6-2 or TRBV6-3 to TRBJ2-1; D perhaps matches TRBD2 (6 bases). Looked up from germline, CDR1 is MNHEY and CDR2 is SVGEGT. V lost 5 bases, J lost 6 bases, and 20 bases lay in between. This CDR3 is built from 16 residues. The CDR3 loop reads CASSPSSRRAANEQFF. The CDR3 nucleotides read TGTGCCAGCAGTCCCTCCAGCAGGAGGGCTGCCAATGAGCAGTTCTTC.

The chain recombines TRBV28 with TRBJ1-5, with 7 bases lining up with TRBD1. This CDR3 is 14 amino acids long. Trimming at V came to 6 bases and at J to 2 bases, leaving 4 bases not matched to a gene. CDR1 is MDHEN and CDR2 is SYDVKM in the germline V gene. CDR3 loop: CASRQGNGNQPQHF. The DNA for the CDR3 is TGTGCCAGCAGACAGGGGAATGGCAATCAGCCCCAGCATTTT.

This clonotype was observed at least ten times. The CDR3 DNA reads as TGTGCCAGCAGTTTCGCCGGGCGGGAGTCTCTGTTTTTT. Protein sequence: CASSFAGRESLFF. V gene TRBV12-3 or TRBV12-4 combines with J gene TRBJ2-2, with 7 nucleotides matching TRBD2. V was pared by 3 bases and J by 14 bases, with 9 bases of the junction left unmatched. CDR3 length: 13 residues.

This clonotype turned up a few times. The CDR3 loop is CASIPEGRPPYGYTF. DNA of the CDR3: TGTGCCAGCATCCCCGAGGGACGACCGCCCTATGGCTACACCTTC. The chain combines TRBV12-3 or TRBV12-4 with TRBJ1-2; D might be TRBD1 (5 bases). This CDR3 is built from 15 residues. With 7 bases removed from V and 4 bases from J, the gap between germline ends came to 19 bases.

The table lists this clonotype with a few counts. The chain has TRBV6-1 and TRBJ1-6; the D gene is possibly TRBD1 (5 bases). The CDR3 runs to 17 residues. Trimming removed 4 bases at V and 0 bases at J, with 13 bases between. Per germline, CDR1 MNHNS and CDR2 SASEGT. The CDR3 bases are TGTGCCAGCAGTGCACGGGACCGCGGCTCCTATAATTCACCCCTCCACTTT. Amino acid sequence: CASSARDRGSYNSPLHF.

The table lists this clonotype with many counts. V is TRBV29-1 and J is TRBJ1-1; 7 nucleotides line up with TRBD1. This CDR3 contains 14 residues. Trimming cost V 4 bases and J 1 base; bases outside gene matches: 6. CDR1 and CDR2 from the germline V gene are SQVTM and ANQGSEA. The CDR3 DNA reads as TGCAGCGTTGGAAACAGGGGAGGGAACACTGAAGCTTTCTTT. It is translated as CSVGNRGGNTEAFF.

This clonotype was recorded at least ten times. The rearrangement joins TRBV6-1 to TRBJ2-7, with 7 bases fitting TRBD2. The CDR3 loop spans 15 amino acids. Germline values: CDR1 MNHNS, CDR2 SASEGT. Germline trimming cut 6 bases from V and 1 base from J; bases unmatched to any gene: 9. This CDR3 is CASSWGGALSYEQYF. The CDR3 DNA follows: TGTGCCAGCAGCTGGGGAGGGGCCTTGTCCTACGAGCAGTACTTC.

The table lists this clonotype with many counts. The chain recombines TRBV28 with TRBJ2-7; perhaps TRBD1 as D (6 bases). With 3 bases removed from V and 5 bases from J, the gap between germline ends came to 17 bases. Germline V gene lookup returns CDR1 MDHEN and CDR2 SYDVKM. The CDR3 is 15 residues long. Here the CDR3 reads CASSFQGTSTHEQYF. Written as DNA, the CDR3 is TGTGCCAGCAGTTTTCAGGGGACGTCCACTCACGAGCAGTACTTC. The variable domain in full, with the rest retrieved from reference TRBV28 and TRBJ2-7, is DVKVTQSSRYLVKRTGEKVFLECVQDMDHENMFWYRQDPGLGLRLIYFSYDVKMKEKGDIPEGYSVSREKKERFSLILESASTNQTSMYLCASSFQGTSTHEQYFGPGTRLTVT.

This clonotype was detected ten times or more. The chain employs TRBV7-2 and TRBJ2-5; 8 nucleotides match TRBD1. Germline CDR1 reads SGHTA; CDR2 reads FQGNSA. The CDR3 covers 14 residues. V shed 3 bases, J shed 5 bases, and the junction held 5 bases outside the gene matches. This CDR3 is CASSLTGEDETQYF. The DNA of the CDR3 is TGTGCCAGCAGCTTGACAGGGGAGGACGAGACCCAGTACTTC.

The table lists this clonotype with many counts. The chain recombines TRBV12-3 or TRBV12-4 with TRBJ1-1; D remains unclear. Trimming cost V 2 bases and J 1 base, with 5 bases left between them. The CDR3 length is 13 residues. The CDR3 DNA reads as TGTGCCAGCAGTTTAATACAGAACACTGAAGCTTTCTTT. It specifies CASSLIQNTEAFF.